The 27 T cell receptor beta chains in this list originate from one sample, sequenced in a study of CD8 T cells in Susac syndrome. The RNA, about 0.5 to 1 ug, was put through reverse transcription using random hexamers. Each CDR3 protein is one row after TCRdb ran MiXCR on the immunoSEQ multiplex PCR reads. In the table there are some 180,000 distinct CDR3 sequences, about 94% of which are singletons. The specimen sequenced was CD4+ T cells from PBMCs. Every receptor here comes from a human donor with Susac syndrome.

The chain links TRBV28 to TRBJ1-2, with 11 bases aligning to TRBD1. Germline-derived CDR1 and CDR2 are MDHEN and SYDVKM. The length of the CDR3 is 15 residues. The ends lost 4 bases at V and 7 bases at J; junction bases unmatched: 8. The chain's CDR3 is CASSSAGQGAAGYTF. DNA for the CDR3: TGTGCCAGCAGTTCTGCAGGACAGGGGGCCGCTGGCTACACCTTC.

This CDR3 reads CASTGTSGNEQFF. As DNA, the CDR3 is TGTGCCAGCACCGGGACATCGGGGAATGAGCAGTTCTTC. The chain has TRBV12-3 or TRBV12-4 and TRBJ2-1, with a tentative D call TRBD1 (6 bases). This CDR3 has 13 residues. V was clipped by 7 bases and J by 7 bases, with 14 bases between them.

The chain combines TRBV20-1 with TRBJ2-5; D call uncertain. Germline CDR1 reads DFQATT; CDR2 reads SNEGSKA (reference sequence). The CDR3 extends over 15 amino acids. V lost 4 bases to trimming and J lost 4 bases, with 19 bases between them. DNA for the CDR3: TGCAGTGCTAAGTCCAGGACCTCCCCCCGAGAGACCCAGTACTTC. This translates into CSAKSRTSPRETQYF.

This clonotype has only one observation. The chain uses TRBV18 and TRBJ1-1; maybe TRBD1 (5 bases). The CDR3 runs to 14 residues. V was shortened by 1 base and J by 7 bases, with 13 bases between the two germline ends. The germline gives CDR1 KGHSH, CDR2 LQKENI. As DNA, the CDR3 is TGTGCCAGCTCACCACGCCAGGGTGAGGGTGAAGCTTTCTTT. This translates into CASSPRQGEGEAFF. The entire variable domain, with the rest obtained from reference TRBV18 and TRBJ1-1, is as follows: NAGVMQNPRHLVRRRGQEARLRCSPMKGHSHVYWYRQLPEEGLKFMVYLQKENIIDESGMPKERFSAEFPKEGPSILRIQQVVRGDSAAYFCASSPRQGEGEAFFGQGTRLTVV.

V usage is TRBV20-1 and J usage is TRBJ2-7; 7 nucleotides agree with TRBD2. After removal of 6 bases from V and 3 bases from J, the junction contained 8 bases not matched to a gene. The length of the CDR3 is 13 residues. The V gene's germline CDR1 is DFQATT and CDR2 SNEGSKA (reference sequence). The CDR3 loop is CSAVRESGYEQYF. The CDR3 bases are TGCAGTGCAGTGCGGGAGTCGGGCTACGAGCAGTACTTC.

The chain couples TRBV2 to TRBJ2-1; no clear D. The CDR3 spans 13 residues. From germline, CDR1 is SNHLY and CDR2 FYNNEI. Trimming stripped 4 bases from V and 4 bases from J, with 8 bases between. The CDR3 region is CASSVAVYNEQFF. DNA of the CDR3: TGTGCCAGCAGTGTGGCAGTTTACAATGAGCAGTTCTTC.

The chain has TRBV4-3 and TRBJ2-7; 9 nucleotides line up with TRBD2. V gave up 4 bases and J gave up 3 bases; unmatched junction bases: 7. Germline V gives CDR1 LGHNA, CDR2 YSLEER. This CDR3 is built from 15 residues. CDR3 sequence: CASSRVAGVDYEQYF. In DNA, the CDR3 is TGCGCCAGCAGCCGCGTAGCGGGAGTGGACTACGAGCAGTACTTC.

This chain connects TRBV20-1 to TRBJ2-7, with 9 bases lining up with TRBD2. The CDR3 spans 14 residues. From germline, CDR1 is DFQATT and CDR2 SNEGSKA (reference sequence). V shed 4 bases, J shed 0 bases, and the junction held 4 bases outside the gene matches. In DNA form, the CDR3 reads TGCAGTGCTATACAGACTAGCGGCTCCTACGAGCAGTACTTC. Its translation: CSAIQTSGSYEQYF.

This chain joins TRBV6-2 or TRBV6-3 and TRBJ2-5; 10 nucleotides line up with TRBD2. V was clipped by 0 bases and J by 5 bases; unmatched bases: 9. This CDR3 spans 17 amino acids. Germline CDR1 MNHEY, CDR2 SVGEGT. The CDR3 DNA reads TGTGCCAGCAGTTACTCAGCAGGGACTAGCGTTATGGAGACCCAGTACTTC. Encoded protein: CASSYSAGTSVMETQYF.

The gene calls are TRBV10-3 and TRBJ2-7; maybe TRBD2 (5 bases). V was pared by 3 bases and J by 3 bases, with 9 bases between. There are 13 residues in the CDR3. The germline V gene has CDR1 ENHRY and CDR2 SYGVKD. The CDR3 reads CAISEERDYEQYF. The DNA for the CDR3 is TGTGCCATCAGTGAAGAACGGGACTACGAGCAGTACTTC.

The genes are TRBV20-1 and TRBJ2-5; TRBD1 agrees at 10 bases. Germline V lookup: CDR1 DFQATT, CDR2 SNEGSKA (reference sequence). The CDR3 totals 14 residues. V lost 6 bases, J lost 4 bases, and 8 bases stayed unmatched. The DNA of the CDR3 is TGCAGTGCAGGGGACAGGGGAGTTGGAGAGACCCAGTACTTC. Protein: CSAGDRGVGETQYF.

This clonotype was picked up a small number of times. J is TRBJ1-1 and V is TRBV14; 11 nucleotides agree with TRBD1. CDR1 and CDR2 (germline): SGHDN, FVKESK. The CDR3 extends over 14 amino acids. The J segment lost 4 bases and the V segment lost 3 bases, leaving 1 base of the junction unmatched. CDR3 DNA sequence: TGTGCCAGCAGCCAGGACAGGGGGCTCACTGAAGCTTTCTTT. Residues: CASSQDRGLTEAFF.

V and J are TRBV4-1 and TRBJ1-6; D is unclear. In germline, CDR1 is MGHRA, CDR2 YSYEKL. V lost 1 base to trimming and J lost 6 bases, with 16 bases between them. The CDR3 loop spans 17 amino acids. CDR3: CASSQGQLRASNSPLHF. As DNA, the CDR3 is TGCGCCAGCAGCCAAGGTCAGTTAAGGGCTTCTAATTCACCCCTCCACTTT.

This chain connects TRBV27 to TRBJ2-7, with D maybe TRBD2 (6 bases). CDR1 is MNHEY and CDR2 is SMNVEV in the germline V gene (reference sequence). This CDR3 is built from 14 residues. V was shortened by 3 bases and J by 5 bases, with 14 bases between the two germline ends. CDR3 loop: CASSFGRRDNEQYF. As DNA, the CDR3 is TGTGCCAGCAGTTTCGGCCGGCGGGATAACGAGCAGTACTTC.

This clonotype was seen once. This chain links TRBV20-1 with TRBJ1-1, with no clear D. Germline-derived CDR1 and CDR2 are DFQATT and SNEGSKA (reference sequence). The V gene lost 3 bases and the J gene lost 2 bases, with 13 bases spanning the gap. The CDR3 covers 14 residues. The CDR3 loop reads CSARDPFGNTEAFF. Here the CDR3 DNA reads TGCAGTGCTAGGGATCCCTTTGGCAACACTGAAGCTTTCTTT.

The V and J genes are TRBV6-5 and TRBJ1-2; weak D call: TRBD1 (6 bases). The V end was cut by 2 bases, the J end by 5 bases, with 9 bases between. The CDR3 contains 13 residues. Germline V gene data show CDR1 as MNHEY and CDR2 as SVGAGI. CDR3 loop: CASSYNREYGYTF. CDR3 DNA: TGTGCCAGCAGTTACAACAGGGAGTATGGCTACACCTTC.

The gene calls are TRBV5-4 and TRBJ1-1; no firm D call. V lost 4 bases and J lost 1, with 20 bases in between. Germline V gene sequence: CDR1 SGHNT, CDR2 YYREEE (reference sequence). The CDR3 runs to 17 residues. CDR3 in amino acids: CASSPRVARVWNTEAFF. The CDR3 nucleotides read TGTGCCAGCAGCCCTAGGGTGGCGCGGGTCTGGAACACTGAAGCTTTCTTT.

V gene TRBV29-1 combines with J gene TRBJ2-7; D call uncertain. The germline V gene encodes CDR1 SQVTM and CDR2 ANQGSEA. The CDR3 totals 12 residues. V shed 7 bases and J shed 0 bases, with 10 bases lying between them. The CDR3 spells CSGAASSYEQYF. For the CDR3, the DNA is TGCAGCGGAGCTGCGAGCTCCTACGAGCAGTACTTC.

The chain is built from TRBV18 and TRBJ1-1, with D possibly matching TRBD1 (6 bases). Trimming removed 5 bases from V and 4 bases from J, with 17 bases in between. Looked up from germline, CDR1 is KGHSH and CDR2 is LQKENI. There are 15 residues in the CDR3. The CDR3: CASSSETGMATEAFF. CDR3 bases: TGTGCCAGCTCATCGGAAACAGGGATGGCCACTGAAGCTTTCTTT.

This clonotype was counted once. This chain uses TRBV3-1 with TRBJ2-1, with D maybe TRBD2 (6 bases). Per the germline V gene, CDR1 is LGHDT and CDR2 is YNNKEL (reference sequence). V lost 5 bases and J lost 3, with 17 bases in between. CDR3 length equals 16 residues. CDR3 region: CASSTTLALGYNEQFF. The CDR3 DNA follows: TGTGCCAGCAGCACCACTCTAGCGCTGGGCTACAATGAGCAGTTCTTC.

CDR3 coding DNA: TGTGCCTGGAGCCCCTGGACAGGAACCTACGAGCAGTACTTC. Translated: CAWSPWTGTYEQYF. This chain connects TRBV30 to TRBJ2-7; 7 bases fit TRBD1. The CDR3 is 14 residues long. V trimming: 3 bases; J trimming: 2 bases; junction bases outside the gene matches: 7. Germline V gene sequence: CDR1 GTSNPN, CDR2 SVGIG (reference sequence).

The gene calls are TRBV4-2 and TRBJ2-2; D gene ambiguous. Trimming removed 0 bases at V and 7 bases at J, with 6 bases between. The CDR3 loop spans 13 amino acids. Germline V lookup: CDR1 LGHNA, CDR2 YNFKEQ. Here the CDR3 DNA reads TGTGCCAGCAGCCAAGATGGTATCGGGGAGCTGTTTTTT. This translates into CASSQDGIGELFF.

This CDR3 is CASSSNRITTDEQFF. CDR3 bases: TGTGCCAGCAGTTCGAACAGGATAACCACCGACGAGCAGTTCTTC. The V call is TRBV27, the J call TRBJ2-1; possibly TRBD1 for D (5 bases). V was shortened by 4 bases and J by 10 bases, with 20 bases between the two germline ends. This CDR3 comprises 15 residues. The germline V gene encodes CDR1 MNHEY and CDR2 SMNVEV (reference sequence).

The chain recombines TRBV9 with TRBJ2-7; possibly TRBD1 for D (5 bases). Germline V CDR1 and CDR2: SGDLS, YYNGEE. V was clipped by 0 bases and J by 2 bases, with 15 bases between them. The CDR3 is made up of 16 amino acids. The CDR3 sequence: CASSVAPTDEAYEQYF. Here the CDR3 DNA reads TGTGCCAGCAGCGTAGCTCCGACAGATGAAGCCTACGAGCAGTACTTC.

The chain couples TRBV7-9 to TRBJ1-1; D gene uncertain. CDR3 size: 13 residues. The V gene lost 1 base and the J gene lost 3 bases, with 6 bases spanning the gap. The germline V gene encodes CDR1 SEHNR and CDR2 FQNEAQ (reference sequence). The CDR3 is CASSLEKDTEAFF. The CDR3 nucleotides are TGTGCCAGCAGCTTAGAGAAGGACACTGAAGCTTTCTTT.

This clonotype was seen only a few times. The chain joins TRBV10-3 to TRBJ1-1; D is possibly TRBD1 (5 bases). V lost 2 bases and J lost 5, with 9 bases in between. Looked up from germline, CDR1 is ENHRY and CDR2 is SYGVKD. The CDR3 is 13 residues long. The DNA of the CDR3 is TGTGCCATCAGTGAGACAACAGGAACTGAAGCTTTCTTT. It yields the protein CAISETTGTEAFF.

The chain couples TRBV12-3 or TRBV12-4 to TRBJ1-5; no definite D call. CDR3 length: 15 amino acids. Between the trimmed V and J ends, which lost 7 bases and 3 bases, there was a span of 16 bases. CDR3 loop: CASTRSGVTNQPQHF. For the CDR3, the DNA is TGTGCCAGCACCCGATCTGGGGTGACCAATCAGCCCCAGCATTTT.